Listed below are T cell receptor beta chains from one sample, sequenced in a study of cytomegalovirus exposure and HLA in healthy donors. Method: immunoSEQ multiplex PCR; TCRdb's copy keeps in-frame clones and lacks some. This table holds about 160,000 clones, approximately 80% found once. Material: PBMCs. These receptors all stem from a woman in her twenties or thirties in good health and CMV-seropositive. Each CDR3 is given with its conserved first and last residue. D genes are given only for firm matches.

v_gene | d_gene | CDR3aa
TRBV5-6 | NA | CASSPSGSLGRYF
TRBV27 | TRBD2 | CASSLSSGNYEQYF
TRBV11-2 | TRBD2 | CASSLGLAGYNEQFF
TRBV5-6 | NA | CASSRRQVYNEQFF
TRBV9 | NA | CASSEDRGGGTQYF
TRBV6-1 | TRBD1 | CASSVLGQALYEQYF
TRBV7-9 | TRBD1 | CASNRQGAGEAFF
TRBV30 | TRBD1 | CAWSQRTGVDTQYF
TRBV7-3 | NA | CASSLGRGLHYEQYF
TRBV4-1 | NA | CASSHNTGPVYNEQFF
TRBV6-1 | TRBD1 | CASSRQGSPYEQYF
TRBV4-2 | TRBD2 | CASSQDRLAGADTQYF
TRBV21-1 | NA | CASPRSTGGYLNEQFF
TRBV29-1 | TRBD1 | CSVSLSRGRSNYGYTF
TRBV7-9 | TRBD2 | CASSDLAGLGETQYF
TRBV7-3 | NA | CASSPRGFDEQYF
TRBV7-2 | TRBD1 | CASSPQGGNENIQYF
TRBV10-3 | NA | CAISESASRSQPQHF
TRBV6-5 | NA | CASSYGYRDSPLHF
TRBV29-1 | NA | CSVEAQGGPIYF
TRBV7-2 | NA | CASSLSGVNTEAFF
TRBV5-4 | NA | CASSLEGRAGYGYTF
TRBV7-2 | NA | CASSSNSKGRRDTEAFF
TRBV5-1 | TRBD1 | CASSLYPSGGNYEQYF
TRBV10-3 | TRBD2 | CAIRTSGGIDEQFF
TRBV2 | NA | CASTGSEVETQYF
TRBV7-8 | TRBD1 | CASSPGQSSTDTQYF
TRBV7-9 | NA | CASSPIWGRGLTDTQYF
TRBV19 | TRBD1 | CASSRLTGVLEKLFF
TRBV6-5 | NA | CASSYRGPDNEQFF
TRBV2 | TRBD1 | CASRLQGINTEAFF
TRBV2 | TRBD1 | CASSGLPGTGGQPQHF
TRBV15 | TRBD1 | CATSSNTGVGEQYF
TRBV5-1 | TRBD1 | CASSLTGGRGTEAFF
TRBV7-8 | TRBD2 | CASSLGVGLAGGPNLYQFF
TRBV28 | NA | CASSRTVSSYNSPLHF
TRBV7-3 | NA | CASSPSAVSTDTQYF
TRBV29-1 | NA | CSVEGGEGYTF
TRBV18 | NA | CASSPQLTGELFF
TRBV4-2 | TRBD2 | CASSQVSSGGLYNEQFF
TRBV6-5 | NA | CASSTGPNQPQHF
TRBV11-2 | NA | CASSLRLGTQYF
TRBV10-3 | TRBD1 | CAIRDGTANTGELFF
TRBV19 | NA | CASSLGLSYEQYF
TRBV18 | NA | CASSGGARGTDTQYF
TRBV7-6 | NA | CASSLVTGTDTQYF
TRBV10-2 | TRBD1 | CASSVGQAASYNSPLHF
TRBV5-1 | TRBD1 | CASSVGQGHTDTQYF